Listed below are T cell receptor beta chains from one sample, sequenced in a study of beta chain features in type 1 diabetes. Some clones are missing from TCRdb's copy, which holds only in-frame ones; the method was immunoSEQ multiplex PCR. Of about 930,000 clones in the sample, 15% to 20% were seen once. Sequences were obtained from naive CD4+ T cells from blood. The source of these receptors is a woman younger than 30 in good health. The conserved cysteine and the conserved F or W are not part of the CDR3 here. Rows give clone size only sometimes, using once, few, many, or a class for an expanded clone.

size: few; V: TRBV4-3; CDR3: ASSQEGTSVRQQF
size: few; V: TRBV9; CDR3: ASSAGRNAHNEQF
size: few; V: TRBV28; CDR3: ASGRYNEQF
size: NA; V: TRBV27; CDR3: ASSPAFVGYENTIY
size: NA; V: TRBV18; CDR3: ASSPSTGLYEQY
size: NA; V: TRBV6-5; CDR3: ASTGQETQY
size: NA; V: TRBV5-6; CDR3: ASSLDRGVTQETQY
size: few; V: TRBV10-3; CDR3: AISSPPPGGFGEQY
size: few; V: TRBV6-6; CDR3: ASSENLSNEKLF
size: few; V: TRBV7-3; CDR3: ASSSTSGDYNEQF
size: few; V: TRBV28; CDR3: ASSSAGHTGTDTQY
size: NA; V: TRBV4-2; CDR3: ASSQLANTGELF
size: NA; V: TRBV5-4; CDR3: ASSKGLAELYNEQF
size: once; V: TRBV20-1; CDR3: SVLDSYEQY
size: NA; V: TRBV19; CDR3: ASSIGGEGTGELF
size: few; V: TRBV2; CDR3: ASSEDYYGYT